This T cell receptor (beta chain) emerged from a study of T cells after yellow fever vaccination. Study summary: Fractions low in cell number were prepared with SMART-Seq v4 Ultra Low Input.

Overall study findings and caveats: It was a small share of clonotypes that appeared in both CD4 and CD8 compartments.

A universal primer site and UMIs were added as TCR cDNA was made by 5'RACE template switching. A single record per CDR3 protein comes from TCRdb applying MiXCR to the 5' RACE reads. The table includes roughly 500,000 distinct CDR3 sequences, about 19% detected once. As to this clonotype: Its matching antigen is unknown.

This clonotype originated in a young man who received the YFV17D yellow fever vaccine. Here the sequenced sample was PBMCs, taken 15 days after the yellow fever booster vaccination.

The CDR3 region is CAIGLRVGDQETQYF. The CDR3, as DNA: TGTGCCATCGGTCTAAGGGTAGGGGACCAAGAGACCCAGTACTTC. J is TRBJ2-5 and V is TRBV10-3, with D perhaps TRBD1 (5 bases). CDR3 length equals 15 residues. The germline CDR1 and CDR2 sequences are ENHRY and SYGVKD. Trimming left V 8 bases short and J 0 bases short, with 16 bases between.